These 8 T cell receptor beta chains originate from one sample sequenced in a study of cytomegalovirus exposure and HLA in healthy donors. Use of 60 Vbeta and 13 Jbeta primers characterized the PCR. Clones were read by immunoSEQ multiplex PCR, and TCRdb kept only the in-frame ones, dropping some. The sample has roughly 140,000 clones; over 75% are singletons. The sequencing sample was made of PBMCs. The receptors here all came from a male donor in good health and CMV-seronegative.

The rearrangement uses TRBV6-6 and TRBJ2-5; 7 bases map to TRBD1. The J segment lost 2 bases and the V segment lost 2 bases, leaving 5 bases of the junction unmatched. Germline lookup yields CDR1 MNHNY and CDR2 SVGAGI (reference sequence). CDR3 length: 15 residues. The CDR3 spells CASSYIVDRQETQYF. The DNA of the CDR3 is TGTGCCAGCAGTTACATCGTGGACAGGCAAGAGACCCAGTACTTC.

As for this clone: Additional DNA sequences in this sample encode the identical CDR3. The V gene is TRBV4-3, the J gene TRBJ1-5; D is unresolved. Germline V gene lookup returns CDR1 LGHNA and CDR2 YSLEER. Trimming took off 0 bases at V and 6 bases at J, with 6 bases between the two ends. The CDR3 has 13 amino acids. The CDR3, as DNA: TGCGCCAGCAGCCAAGATGGGAGTCAGCCCCAGCATTTT. Translation: CASSQDGSQPQHF.

This rearrangement joins TRBV5-4 to TRBJ1-2, with D tentatively TRBD1 (6 bases). V lost 4 bases, J lost 2 bases, and 9 bases lay in between. The CDR3 runs to 13 residues. Germline loops: CDR1 SGHNT, CDR2 YYREEE (reference sequence). As DNA, the CDR3 is TGTGCCAGCAGCCCCGACAGGAACTATGGCTACACCTTC. This encodes CASSPDRNYGYTF. The whole variable domain, remainder taken from reference TRBV5-4 and TRBJ1-2, is ETGVTQSPTHLIKTRGQQVTLRCSSQSGHNTVSWYQQALGQGPQFIFQYYREEENGRGNFPPRFSGLQFPNYSSELNVNALELDDSALYLCASSPDRNYGYTFGSGTRLTVV.

The chain combines TRBV19 with TRBJ1-5; no clear D gene. The CDR3 extends over 15 amino acids. Trimming took off 0 bases at V and 0 bases at J, with 6 bases between the two ends. CDR1 is LNHDA, CDR2 SQIVND, per germline (reference sequence). The CDR3 DNA reads as TGTGCCAGTAGTATAGATCACTATAGCAATCAGCCCCAGCATTTT. Amino acids: CASSIDHYSNQPQHF.

The rearrangement joins TRBV13 to TRBJ2-1; D is uncertain. The germline gives CDR1 PRHDT, CDR2 FYEKMQ (reference sequence). The germline V and J ends were trimmed by 3 bases and 7 bases, with 10 bases remaining between them. This CDR3 is 13 amino acids long. The CDR3: CASSLRSWNEQFF. The DNA of the CDR3 is TGTGCCAGCAGCTTGCGGTCATGGAATGAGCAGTTCTTC.

The rearrangement links TRBV7-9 to TRBJ2-7, with D uncertain. V lost 0 bases and J lost 3, with 18 bases in between. This CDR3 is built from 17 residues. Germline lookup yields CDR1 SEHNR and CDR2 FQNEAQ (reference sequence). The CDR3 sequence is CASSLAKSSPERYEQYF. The CDR3 nucleotides are TGTGCCAGCAGCTTAGCGAAGAGTAGTCCCGAGCGCTACGAGCAGTACTTC.

CDR3 residues: CASSQDRAAGNTIYF. DNA for the CDR3: TGTGCCAGCAGCCAAGACAGGGCGGCTGGAAACACCATATATTTT. This sequence joins TRBV7-3 and TRBJ1-3, with TRBD1 identical over 7 bases. In germline, CDR1 is SGHTA, CDR2 FQGTGA. The CDR3 is 15 residues long. Unmatched junction bases numbered 6, after V lost 5 bases and J lost 2 bases.

The rearrangement joins TRBV6-1 to TRBJ1-5, with 7 nucleotides matching TRBD1. The CDR3 is made up of 15 amino acids. Trimming took 3 bases from V and 2 from J; bases not matched to a gene: 4. Germline lookup yields CDR1 MNHNS and CDR2 SASEGT. CDR3 residues: CASSDKTGRNQPQHF. The CDR3 nucleotides read TGTGCCAGCAGTGATAAGACAGGGCGCAATCAGCCCCAGCATTTT.